Presented here are 20 T cell receptor beta chains from one specimen sequenced in a study of blood T cells in healthy people across ages. Combining a sample-barcoded 5' primer with a J-beta primer mix, a second PCR ran for roughly 6 to 12 cycles. In TCRdb, the 5' RACE reads were re-called with MiXCR into one record per CDR3 protein. Here the sample spans around 500,000 distinct CDR3 sequences, less than 60% being singletons. The sequencing input was blood. The receptors originated from a man older than 75 in good health.

This clonotype was recorded a few times. The chain uses TRBV4-3 and TRBJ2-1; the D gene is possibly TRBD2 (5 bases). The CDR3 length is 16 residues. V was clipped by 0 bases and J by 10 bases, with 19 bases between them. Germline loops: CDR1 LGHNA, CDR2 YSLEER. This chain's CDR3 is CASSQDPQSGGYEQFF. The CDR3 DNA is TGCGCCAGCAGCCAAGATCCGCAGAGCGGCGGTTACGAGCAGTTCTTC.

This sequence joins TRBV9 and TRBJ1-1; a weak D match, TRBD1 (5 bases). Deletions cut 3 bases from V and 4 bases from J, with 13 bases between. This CDR3 has 14 amino acids. CDR1 is SGDLS, CDR2 YYNGEE, per germline. The CDR3 sequence: CASSAEGATTEAFF. The DNA for the CDR3 is TGTGCCAGCAGCGCCGAAGGGGCGACCACTGAAGCTTTCTTT. The variable domain in full, completed from reference TRBV9 and TRBJ1-1, reads DSGVTQTPKHLITATGQRVTLRCSPRSGDLSVYWYQQSLDQGLQFLIQYYNGEERAKGNILERFSAQQFPDLHSELNLSSLELGDSALYFCASSAEGATTEAFFGQGTRLTVV.

V and J are TRBV29-1 and TRBJ1-2; weak D call: TRBD1 (5 bases). Germline V gene sequence: CDR1 SQVTM, CDR2 ANQGSEA. V was pared by 3 bases and J by 4 bases, with 15 bases between. The CDR3 spans 14 residues. Here the CDR3 DNA reads TGCAGCGTTGACCTAGGACAATCATTCTATGGCTACACCTTC. Protein: CSVDLGQSFYGYTF.

This clonotype was seen only a few times. The chain has TRBV30 and TRBJ1-4, with TRBD1 identical over 9 bases. This CDR3 spans 12 amino acids. Trimming cost V 5 bases and J 6 bases; bases outside gene matches: 1. Germline loops: CDR1 GTSNPN, CDR2 SVGIG (reference sequence). The CDR3 DNA follows: TGTGCCTGGGACAGGGGGGATGAAAAACTGTTTTTT. Amino acids: CAWDRGDEKLFF. The full variable domain, rest sourced from reference TRBV30 and TRBJ1-4, is SQTIHQWPATLVQPVGSPLSLECTVEGTSNPNLYWYRQAAGRGLQLLFYSVGIGQISSEVPQNLSASRPQDRQFILSSKKLLLSDSGFYLCAWDRGDEKLFFGSGTQLSVL.

This clonotype was seen more than once but under ten times. The V gene is TRBV20-1, the J gene TRBJ2-5; 11 bases align to TRBD2. After removal of 1 base from V and 2 bases from J, the junction contained 9 bases not matched to a gene. The CDR3 extends over 17 amino acids. From germline, CDR1 is DFQATT and CDR2 SNEGSKA (reference sequence). The DNA of the CDR3 is TGCAGTGCTAGAGTGTTAACGACTAGCGGGATACAAGAGACCCAGTACTTC. This translates into CSARVLTTSGIQETQYF.

This sequence joins TRBV21-1 and TRBJ2-3; TRBD2 is the table's D call and was not checked against the DNA. TRBV21-1 is reported as a pseudogene. This CDR3 comprises 18 residues. The CDR3 here is CASSSGTSGDLSTDTQYF. The CDR3 bases are TGTGCCAGCAGCTCCGGGACTAGCGGAGATCTCAGCACAGATACGCAGTATTTT.

As to this clonotype: This could be a read error, since a much larger clone is one nucleotide away. The rearrangement links TRBV6-6 to TRBJ2-1; D not certain. The J call may be wrong; the DNA end is better matched by TRBJ2-7. The CDR3 has 15 residues. The germline gives CDR1 MNHNY, CDR2 SVGAGI (reference sequence). The CDR3 DNA sequence: TGTGCCAGCAGTTACCCACAGAGCTCCTACAATGAGCAGTACTTC. Translating gives CASSYPQSSYNEQYF.

The V call is TRBV15, the J call TRBJ2-1, with TRBD2 as a possible D gene (5 bases). V was shortened by 1 base and J by 0 bases, with 7 bases between the two germline ends. The CDR3 sequence is 15 residues long. Germline CDR1 and CDR2: LNHNV and YYDKDF (reference sequence). The CDR3 coding sequence is TGTGCCACCAGCAGAGGTGGGAGCTCCTACAATGAGCAGTTCTTC. This gives the protein CATSRGGSSYNEQFF.

V is TRBV11-2 and J is TRBJ2-7; D is undetermined. There are 12 residues in the CDR3. In germline, CDR1 is SGHAT, CDR2 FQNNGV. V was clipped by 5 bases and J by 4 bases, with 9 bases between them. The CDR3 here is CASSNHRYEQYF. The DNA of the CDR3 is TGTGCCAGCAGCAATCACAGATACGAGCAGTACTTC.

V and J are TRBV5-1 and TRBJ2-1; D possibly corresponds to TRBD2 (5 bases). CDR3 length equals 14 residues. The germline gives CDR1 SGHRS, CDR2 YFSETQ. V lost 5 bases and J 2 bases, leaving 11 bases between the germline ends. The CDR3 bases are TGCGCCAGCAGGCCGGGGTCCACCTACAATGAGCAGTTCTTC. Translated, it gives CASRPGSTYNEQFF.

This clonotype was detected many times. The gene calls are TRBV7-9 and TRBJ1-1; D gene uncertain. The CDR3 is made up of 11 amino acids. Germline V CDR1 and CDR2: SEHNR, FQNEAQ (reference sequence). The germline V and J ends were trimmed by 1 base and 8 bases, with 5 bases remaining between them. The DNA for the CDR3 is TGTGCCAGCAGCTTAGGTCGCGAAGCTTTCTTT. Translation gives CASSLGREAFF.

This chain uses TRBV10-3 with TRBJ2-2; no clear D gene. Trimming stripped 3 bases from V and 0 bases from J, with 5 bases between. The V gene's germline CDR1 is ENHRY and CDR2 SYGVKD. CDR3 size: 14 residues. The CDR3 nucleotides read TGTGCCATCAGTGACAGTCCGAACACCGGGGAGCTGTTTTTT. Its translation: CAISDSPNTGELFF.

J is TRBJ1-1 and V is TRBV20-1, with 10 bases lining up with TRBD1. The V gene's germline CDR1 is DFQATT and CDR2 SNEGSKA (reference sequence). V dropped 3 bases and J dropped 1; count of bases not matched to a gene: 2. CDR3 length: 14 residues. The DNA of the CDR3 is TGCAGTGCTAGGGGACAGGGGTGGAACACTGAAGCTTTCTTT. Its protein product is CSARGQGWNTEAFF.

This chain links TRBV6-2 or TRBV6-3 with TRBJ2-3, with D possibly TRBD1 on 6 matching bases. This CDR3 contains 16 residues. From germline, CDR1 is MNHEY and CDR2 SVGEGT. V was shortened by 6 bases and J by 3 bases, with 19 bases between the two germline ends. The CDR3 spells CASRSLSKGGTDTQYF. The CDR3 bases are TGTGCCAGCAGATCTCTCTCGAAAGGGGGAACAGATACGCAGTATTTT.

The chain combines TRBV12-3 or TRBV12-4 with TRBJ2-1; 11 bases are a match to TRBD2. The CDR3 sequence is 14 residues long. Trimming took 6 bases from V and 6 from J; bases not matched to a gene: 4. The CDR3 reads CASRTSGSGNEQFF. The CDR3 bases are TGTGCCAGCAGAACTAGCGGGAGTGGCAATGAGCAGTTCTTC.

As to this clonotype: It may be a read error: a sequence one base away is much more abundant. V usage is TRBV4-1 and J usage is TRBJ1-2; 10 nucleotides line up with TRBD1. Germline CDR1 MGHRA, CDR2 YSYEKL. The CDR3 covers 15 residues. Trimming at V came to 4 bases and at J to 5 bases, leaving 7 bases not matched to a gene. The CDR3 nucleotides are TGCGCCAGCAGCCTCAGGGACAGGGGAGTTTATGGCTACACCTTC. Residues: CASSLRDRGVYGYTF.

This clonotype was recorded at least ten times. The J gene is TRBJ2-1, the V gene TRBV12-3 or TRBV12-4; 13 bases are a match to TRBD2. This CDR3 region has 14 residues. The trim removed 6 bases at V and 7 bases at J, leaving 3 bases unmatched. As DNA, the CDR3 is TGTGCCAGCAGACGGACTAGCGGGAGAAATGAGCAGTTCTTC. It specifies CASRRTSGRNEQFF.

This sequence joins TRBV12-3 or TRBV12-4 and TRBJ1-2, with D perhaps matching TRBD1 (5 bases). Trimming removed 3 bases at V and 6 bases at J, with 5 bases between. The length of the CDR3 is 11 residues. CDR3 loop: CASSLGHGYTF. CDR3 nucleotides: TGTGCCAGCAGTTTGGGGCATGGCTACACCTTC.

The chain recombines TRBV3-1 with TRBJ2-7; D is unclear. Germline V gives CDR1 LGHDT, CDR2 YNNKEL (reference sequence). V was clipped by 4 bases and J by 3 bases, with 7 bases between them. The CDR3 extends over 12 amino acids. CDR3 amino acids: CASSLEHYEQYF. In DNA form, the CDR3 reads TGTGCCAGCAGCCTGGAACACTACGAGCAGTACTTC.

The chain recombines TRBV4-2 with TRBJ2-1, with TRBD2 matching 11 bases. The CDR3 has 15 residues. The junction had 4 bases not matched to a gene; V was cut back by 0 bases and J by 9 bases. CDR1 is LGHNA, CDR2 YNFKEQ, per germline. CDR3 nucleotides: TGTGCCAGCAGCCAAGACACTAGCGGGGGTGGTGAGCAGTTCTTC. Amino acids: CASSQDTSGGGEQFF.